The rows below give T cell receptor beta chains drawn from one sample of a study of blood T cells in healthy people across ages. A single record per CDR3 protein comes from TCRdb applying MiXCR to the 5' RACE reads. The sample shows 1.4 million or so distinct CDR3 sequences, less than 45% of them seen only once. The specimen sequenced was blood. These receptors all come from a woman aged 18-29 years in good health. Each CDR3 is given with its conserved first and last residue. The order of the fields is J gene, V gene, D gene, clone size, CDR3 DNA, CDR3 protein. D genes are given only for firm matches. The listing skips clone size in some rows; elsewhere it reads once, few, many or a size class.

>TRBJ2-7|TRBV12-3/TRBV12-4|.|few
TGTGCCAGCAGTTTCACTAGCTACAATGAGCAGTACTTC
CASSFTSYNEQYF
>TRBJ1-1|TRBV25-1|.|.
TGTGCCAGCCTCGGACACCTGAACACTGAAGCTTTCTTT
CASLGHLNTEAFF
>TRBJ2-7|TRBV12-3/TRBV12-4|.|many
TGTGCCAGCAGCCCCAGCTGGGGGGGGCACGAGCAGTACTTC
CASSPSWGGHEQYF
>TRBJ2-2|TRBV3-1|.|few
TGTGCCAGCAGCCGAACTAGCCACGGGGAGCTGTTTTTT
CASSRTSHGELFF
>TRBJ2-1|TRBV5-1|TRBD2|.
TGCGCCAGCAGCTTGGTAGCGGGAGACAATAATGAGCAGTTCTTC
CASSLVAGDNNEQFF
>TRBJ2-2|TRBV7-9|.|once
TGTGCCGGCAGCCCTCCGAACACCGGGGAGCTGTTTTTT
CAGSPPNTGELFF
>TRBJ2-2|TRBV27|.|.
TGTGCCACCAAAATCGGAGGGACGAACACCGGGGAGCTGTTTTTT
CATKIGGTNTGELFF
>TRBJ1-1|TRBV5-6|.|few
TGTGCCAGCAGCTTTGGGGGACGGGTGATATCTGAAGCTTTCTTT
CASSFGGRVISEAFF
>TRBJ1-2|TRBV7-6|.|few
TGTGCCAGCAGCTTCACAGGGAGCCATGGCTACACCTTC
CASSFTGSHGYTF
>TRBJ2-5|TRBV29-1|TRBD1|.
TGCAGCGTAGGGACAGGGGCTATTGAGACCCAGTACTTC
CSVGTGAIETQYF
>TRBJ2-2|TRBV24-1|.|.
TGTGCCACCAGTGATTTCGTGGGACACCTTAACACCGGGGAGCTGTTTTTT
CATSDFVGHLNTGELFF
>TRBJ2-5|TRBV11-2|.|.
TGTGCCAGCACCCAAGGACACAAGGGGTGGGAGACCCAGTACTTC
CASTQGHKGWETQYF